Following are 32 T cell receptor beta chains from one sample sequenced in a study of radiotherapy plus CTLA-4 blockade in lung cancer. Measured with immunoSEQ multiplex PCR; TCRdb has only the in-frame clones, and not every one. The table includes about 110,000 clones, roughly 80% detected once. Sequencing used peripheral blood, obtained from a patient treated with radiotherapy plus ipilimumab. These receptors originate from a human donor with non-small cell lung cancer that progressed on radiotherapy plus ipilimumab. Some clones in this sample may be carry-over from other donors' samples.

The J gene is TRBJ1-4, the V gene TRBV4-2, with unresolved D. Looked up from germline, CDR1 is LGHNA and CDR2 is YNFKEQ. Trimming removed 7 bases from V and 5 bases from J, with 14 bases in between. The CDR3 spans 14 residues. CDR3 in DNA: TGTGCCAGCAACAGCGACGGGAGGAATGAAAAACTGTTTTTT. Residues: CASNSDGRNEKLFF.

This sequence joins TRBV6-5 and TRBJ2-7; D is ambiguous. Germline V lookup: CDR1 MNHEY, CDR2 SVGAGI. V lost 7 bases, J lost 2 bases, and 12 bases lay in between. The CDR3 covers 13 residues. The CDR3, as DNA: TGTGCCAGCACCACCGGTGGTCCCTACGAGCAGTACTTC. Translated: CASTTGGPYEQYF.

The chain recombines TRBV7-6 with TRBJ1-3; D uncertain. CDR1 and CDR2 (germline): SGHVS, FNYEAQ. This CDR3 is 16 amino acids long. Trimming cost V 5 bases and J 4 bases, with 18 bases left between them. CDR3 nucleotides: TGTGCCAGCAGCCCTATGGGCTTTGGGTTAGGAAACACCATATATTTT. Protein: CASSPMGFGLGNTIYF.

The chain joins TRBV29-1 to TRBJ1-4; D unclear. Germline V gene sequence: CDR1 SQVTM, CDR2 ANQGSEA. The CDR3 spans 12 residues. V lost 6 bases and J lost 4, with 9 bases in between. The CDR3: CSVGSDNEKLFF. The CDR3 DNA follows: TGCAGCGTCGGTTCGGATAATGAAAAACTGTTTTTT.

The CDR3 loop is CASSSRQGAGTEAFF. The CDR3 DNA sequence: TGTGCCAGCAGCTCCCGACAGGGCGCGGGCACTGAAGCTTTCTTT. This chain links TRBV7-9 with TRBJ1-1, with TRBD1 matching 7 bases. Per the germline V gene, CDR1 is SEHNR and CDR2 is FQNEAQ (reference sequence). The V segment lost 4 bases and the J segment 4 bases; nucleotides outside the gene matches: 9. This CDR3 region has 15 residues. The full variable domain, its missing parts supplied by reference TRBV7-9 and TRBJ1-1, is DTGVSQNPRHKITKRGQNVTFRCDPISEHNRLYWYRQTLGQGPEFLTYFQNEAQLEKSRLLSDRFSAERPKGSFSTLEIQRTEQGDSAMYLCASSSRQGAGTEAFFGQGTRLTVV.

This clone was counted a few times. The V gene is TRBV9, the J gene TRBJ2-3, with no clear D. The V end was cut by 3 bases, the J end by 6 bases, with 8 bases between. The CDR3 length is 12 residues. Germline loops: CDR1 SGDLS, CDR2 YYNGEE. In DNA form, the CDR3 reads TGTGCCAGCAGCGGGGTTGGGGATACGCAGTATTTT. Amino acids: CASSGVGDTQYF.

V and J are TRBV2 and TRBJ1-2; 10 bases align to TRBD1. Trimming cost V 1 base and J 8 bases; bases outside gene matches: 10. The CDR3 is 16 amino acids. The germline V gene encodes CDR1 SNHLY and CDR2 FYNNEI. CDR3 residues: CASSEEGTGDTGGYTF. CDR3 DNA sequence: TGTGCCAGCAGTGAAGAGGGGACAGGGGATACCGGAGGCTACACCTTC.

The V gene is TRBV6-6, the J gene TRBJ1-2; D might be TRBD1 (5 bases). Trimming removed 4 bases at V and 6 bases at J, with 12 bases between. Per the germline V gene, CDR1 is MNHNY and CDR2 is SVGAGI (reference sequence). The CDR3 covers 13 residues. The CDR3 region has the DNA TGTGCCAGCAGTTTCTACCCCAGGGATGGCTACACCTTC. This codes for CASSFYPRDGYTF.

The chain uses TRBV2 and TRBJ1-5; D uncertain. Germline V gene sequence: CDR1 SNHLY, CDR2 FYNNEI. V was clipped by 2 bases and J by 7 bases, with 21 bases between them. The CDR3 totals 17 residues. The DNA of the CDR3 is TGTGCCAGCAGTGAATGGCACCCTCCCACGGTGAGGCAGCCCCAGCATTTT. Its translation is CASSEWHPPTVRQPQHF.

The DNA for the CDR3 is TGTGCTTTGTGGTCTAGCGCAGATACGCAGTATTTT. Its protein is CALWSSADTQYF. The chain couples TRBV25-1 to TRBJ2-3; a possible D gene is TRBD2 (6 bases). Germline V gene data show CDR1 as MGHDK and CDR2 as SYGVNS. This CDR3 is 12 amino acids long. The full variable domain, completed using reference TRBV25-1 and TRBJ2-3, is EADIYQTPRYLVIGTGKKITLECSQTMGHDKMYWYQQDPGMELHLIHYSYGVNSTEKGDLSSESTVSRIRTEHFPLTLESARPSHTSQYLCALWSSADTQYFGPGTRLTVL.

The J gene is TRBJ2-7, the V gene TRBV5-6; D might be TRBD1 (5 bases). The CDR3 length is 14 residues. CDR1 is SGHDT, CDR2 YYEEEE, per germline. Trimming removed 4 bases at V and 6 bases at J, with 17 bases between. The DNA for the CDR3 is TGTGCCAGCAGCAATTCCAGGGTAGGCTCCGAGCAGTACTTC. This encodes CASSNSRVGSEQYF.

J is TRBJ2-3 and V is TRBV10-3; TRBD2 matches 8 bases. The CDR3 is made up of 14 amino acids. Germline V lookup: CDR1 ENHRY, CDR2 SYGVKD. The junction had 7 bases not matched to a gene; V was cut back by 9 bases and J by 2 bases. CDR3 region: CAMGTGGDTDTQYF. The CDR3 DNA reads as TGTGCCATGGGGACCGGGGGGGACACAGATACGCAGTATTTT.

This clone was seen only a few times. The CDR3, as DNA: TGTGCCAGCAGCAAGATCCACAGGGTCCTCTATGGCTACACCTTC. Translation: CASSKIHRVLYGYTF. The V call is TRBV21-1, the J call TRBJ1-2; the table assigns TRBD1, which was not confirmed against the DNA. TRBV21-1 is tagged as a pseudogene. CDR3 length equals 15 residues.

Only a few counts were recorded for this clone. The J gene is TRBJ2-7, the V gene TRBV2; D uncertain. V was trimmed by 7 bases and J by 0 bases, leaving 13 bases between them. This CDR3 is built from 14 residues. Germline V gene sequence: CDR1 SNHLY, CDR2 FYNNEI. CDR3 in DNA: TGTGCCAGCACCATGACATCCAGCTCCTACGAGCAGTACTTC. It yields the protein CASTMTSSSYEQYF.

This chain links TRBV5-1 with TRBJ1-5; D gene uncertain. Germline CDR1 SGHRS, CDR2 YFSETQ. Trimming took off 4 bases at V and 5 bases at J, with 10 bases between the two ends. The CDR3 totals 13 residues. This CDR3 reads CASSPSPDQPQHF. The CDR3 DNA reads TGCGCCAGCAGCCCCTCACCGGATCAGCCCCAGCATTTT.

This clone was found once. This sequence joins TRBV29-1 and TRBJ1-4; D gene ambiguous. This CDR3 comprises 13 residues. CDR1 and CDR2 from the germline V gene are SQVTM and ANQGSEA. V was pared by 5 bases and J by 3 bases, with 10 bases between. The CDR3: CSVIESSNEKLFF. DNA of the CDR3: TGCAGCGTTATCGAGAGTTCTAATGAAAAACTGTTTTTT. Full variable domain (outside the CDR3, taken from reference TRBV29-1 and TRBJ1-4): SAVISQKPSRDICQRGTSLTIQCQVDSQVTMMFWYRQQPGQSLTLIATANQGSEATYESGFVIDKFPISRPNLTFSTLTVSNMSPEDSSIYLCSVIESSNEKLFFGSGTQLSVL.

The chain carries TRBV7-2 and TRBJ2-7; no clear D gene. Per the germline V gene, CDR1 is SGHTA and CDR2 is FQGNSA. This CDR3 region has 14 residues. The ends were cut back, 2 bases at V and 0 bases at J, with 8 bases in the middle. The CDR3 DNA reads TGTGCCAGCAGCTTAACCGCAAGCTCCTACGAGCAGTACTTC. Protein sequence: CASSLTASSYEQYF.

J is TRBJ2-5 and V is TRBV15; the match to TRBD1 covers 7 bases. From germline, CDR1 is LNHNV and CDR2 YYDKDF (reference sequence). This CDR3 has 14 residues. After removal of 0 bases from V and 4 bases from J, the junction contained 2 bases not matched to a gene. The CDR3, as DNA: TGTGCCACCAGCAGAGATGCAGGGGGAGAGACCCAGTACTTC. The encoded protein is CATSRDAGGETQYF.

This clone was detected only a few times. The genes are TRBV30 and TRBJ2-2; either TRBD1 or TRBD2 may fit D (5 bases each). V shed 5 bases and J shed 3 bases, with 16 bases lying between them. Germline V gene lookup returns CDR1 GTSNPN and CDR2 SVGIG (reference sequence). The CDR3 consists of 15 residues. The CDR3 sequence is CAWGMGLGDTGELFF. The CDR3 DNA reads as TGTGCCTGGGGCATGGGATTGGGGGACACCGGGGAGCTGTTTTTT.

V gene TRBV30 combines with J gene TRBJ2-7, with D possibly being TRBD1 or TRBD2 (5 bases each). The CDR3 loop spans 16 amino acids. From germline, CDR1 is GTSNPN and CDR2 SVGIG (reference sequence). V dropped 2 bases and J dropped 4 bases, with 21 bases sitting between them. The CDR3 bases are TGTGCCTGGAGTTACCAAAGGGGAGTTGGAGTTTACGAGCAGTACTTC. Its translation: CAWSYQRGVGVYEQYF.

In its sample, this clone was seen a few times. The V and J genes are TRBV7-9 and TRBJ2-7, with D possibly matching TRBD2 (5 bases). V lost 2 bases, J lost 6 bases, and 17 bases lay in between. Looked up from germline, CDR1 is SEHNR and CDR2 is FQNEAQ (reference sequence). This CDR3 spans 15 amino acids. The CDR3 nucleotides are TGTGCCAGCAGCTTATTCTTCCGGGGTCATACCGAGCAGTACTTC. Translation gives CASSLFFRGHTEQYF.

This clone occurred a few times. This chain uses TRBV5-4 with TRBJ2-7; D possibly corresponds to TRBD2 (8 bases). In germline, CDR1 is SGHNT, CDR2 YYREEE (reference sequence). The V gene lost 4 bases and the J gene lost 3 bases, with 20 bases spanning the gap. This CDR3 has 16 amino acids. CDR3 sequence (DNA): TGTGCCAGCAGCCCAGGGGGGGCGGGGGGCCTCTACGAGCAGTACTTC. Protein sequence: CASSPGGAGGLYEQYF.

The chain combines TRBV6-5 with TRBJ1-2; 7 bases line up with TRBD1. This CDR3 has 14 residues. Per the germline V gene, CDR1 is MNHEY and CDR2 is SVGAGI. Trimming removed 5 bases from V and 4 bases from J; junction bases left unmatched: 7. CDR3 sequence (DNA): TGTGCCAGCAGTCAAGGACAGGCTTTCTATGGCTACACCTTC. Translating gives CASSQGQAFYGYTF.

Comments on this clone: A junction end diverges from the germline sequence, so it may reflect a read error. The chain is built from TRBV18 and TRBJ2-2, with TRBD2 as a possible D gene (5 bases). From germline, CDR1 is KGHSH and CDR2 LQKENI. This CDR3 has 14 amino acids. The CDR3 is CASSEDWNAGELFF. CDR3 coding DNA: TGTGCCAGCTCCGAGGACTGGAACGCCGGGGAGCTGTTTTTT. The full variable domain, completed using reference TRBV18 and TRBJ2-2, is NAGVMQNPRHLVRRRGQEARLRCSPMKGHSHVYWYRQLPEEGLKFMVYLQKENIIDESGMPKERFSAEFPKEGPSILRIQQVVRGDSAAYFCASSEDWNAGELFFGEGSRLTVL.

The chain recombines TRBV7-3 with TRBJ1-1; the D gene is possibly TRBD1 (5 bases). Trimming left V 0 bases short and J 4 bases short, with 9 bases between. Germline CDR1 and CDR2: SGHTA and FQGTGA. CDR3 length: 14 amino acids. In nucleotides, the CDR3 is TGTGCCAGCAGCTTAACAGGGGATGTCACTGAAGCTTTCTTT. This encodes CASSLTGDVTEAFF.

The CDR3 region has the DNA TGTGCCAGCAGTTACAGAAGCACAGTTTACAATGAGCAGTTCTTC. This gives the protein CASSYRSTVYNEQFF. The chain carries TRBV11-2 and TRBJ2-1; D unclear. V was pared by 6 bases and J by 4 bases, with 16 bases between. Germline V gives CDR1 SGHAT, CDR2 FQNNGV. The CDR3 runs to 15 residues.

This chain connects TRBV6-8 to TRBJ1-5; D gene ambiguous. CDR1 is MNHGY and CDR2 is SAAAGT in the germline V gene. V was clipped by 7 bases and J by 4 bases, with 26 bases between them. The CDR3 sequence is 18 residues long. CDR3 loop: CASTVLASGRQENQPQHF. The CDR3 DNA reads TGTGCCAGCACCGTCCTCGCTTCGGGCAGACAAGAAAATCAGCCCCAGCATTTT.

The chain couples TRBV9 to TRBJ1-2, with D perhaps TRBD1 (5 bases). V was clipped by 8 bases and J by 3 bases, with 17 bases between them. Germline-derived CDR1 and CDR2 are SGDLS and YYNGEE. There are 14 residues in the CDR3. The CDR3 DNA reads as TGTGCCAGTACCTTAGTCACGGGGGACTATGGCTACACCTTC. Translating it yields CASTLVTGDYGYTF.

The chain is built from TRBV18 and TRBJ1-4, with D possibly TRBD1 on 6 matching bases. V was cut by 3 bases and J by 2 bases, with 10 bases left in between. CDR1 KGHSH and CDR2 LQKENI come from the germline V gene. This CDR3 comprises 15 residues. The CDR3 sequence is CASSPRGYTNEKLFF. The CDR3 DNA reads as TGTGCCAGCTCACCCAGGGGTTATACTAATGAAAAACTGTTTTTT.

The gene calls are TRBV6-1 and TRBJ2-7, with D possibly TRBD1 on 6 matching bases. V gave up 4 bases and J gave up 3 bases, with 13 bases separating them. Germline V gives CDR1 MNHNS, CDR2 SASEGT. CDR3 length equals 14 residues. CDR3 residues: CASSVSRGYYEQYF. The CDR3 region has the DNA TGTGCCAGCAGTGTGTCGAGGGGGTACTACGAGCAGTACTTC.

V usage is TRBV5-1 and J usage is TRBJ2-3, with D uncertain. In germline, CDR1 is SGHRS, CDR2 YFSETQ. The length of the CDR3 is 17 residues. Trimming removed 1 base at V and 0 bases at J, with 15 bases between. The CDR3 DNA sequence: TGCGCCAGCAGCTTGCCCTTACTGGGGTCGAGCACAGATACGCAGTATTTT. It yields the protein CASSLPLLGSSTDTQYF.

The V gene is TRBV19, the J gene TRBJ1-5, with 7 bases fitting TRBD1. In germline, CDR1 is LNHDA, CDR2 SQIVND (reference sequence). The J segment lost 0 bases and the V segment lost 4 bases, leaving 9 bases of the junction unmatched. CDR3 length: 17 amino acids. The CDR3 DNA follows: TGTGCCAGTAGTAGCCCCCCGGGACAGAATAGCAATCAGCCCCAGCATTTT. It is translated as CASSSPPGQNSNQPQHF.